The T cell receptor (beta chain) described here comes from a study of T-cell reconstitution after alpha-beta-depleted transplantation in children. Broader study findings: Several hundred rapidly expanded clones from non-depleted graft cells reportedly supplied alpha-beta T cells about two months post-transplant. At one year after transplant, newly produced T cells mostly accounted for T-cell counts and diversity.

Unique molecular identifiers tagged the TCRbeta library. A single record per CDR3 protein comes from TCRdb applying MiXCR to the PCR reads. The table lists 780,000 or so distinct CDR3 sequences, about 15% of them singletons. This clonotype was counted ten times or more. Its antigen is not identified. Germline V gives CDR1 LNHNV, CDR2 YYDKDF (reference sequence). The V end was cut by 1 base, the J end by 4 bases, with 11 bases between. The CDR3 has 15 amino acids. The rearrangement joins TRBV15 to TRBJ2-1; D uncertain. The receptor was derived from a male patient aged 10 to 17 who had a stem cell transplant for acute lymphoblastic leukemia, so the T cells may come from the graft donor. The starting material was PBMCs, mostly from graft donor cells, obtained 360 days after TCRalphabeta/CD19-depleted stem cell transplant. The CDR3 DNA reads TGTGCCACCAGCAGAGCTGCACCGAGTTACAATGAGCAGTTCTTC. It is translated as CATSRAAPSYNEQFF.